Following are 30 T cell receptor beta chains from one sample sequenced in a study of STAT3 mutations in large granular lymphocyte leukemia. Antigens for these TCRs are unknown. Data came from immunoSEQ multiplex PCR; TCRdb stores just in-frame clones and leaves some out. This table holds about 3,200 clones, 70% to 90% found once. Study observations and caveats: At least one immunodominant TCR beta clonotype appeared in every T-cell large granular lymphocyte leukemia patient.

The specimen was peripheral blood mononuclear cells. All receptors come from a middle-aged man with T-cell large granular lymphocyte leukemia. Some clones in this sample may be carry-over from other donors' samples.

The genes are TRBV6-5 and TRBJ2-7; TRBD1 is a possible D gene (6 bases). V lost 0 bases and J lost 7, with 19 bases in between. CDR1 MNHEY and CDR2 SVGAGI come from the germline V gene. The length of the CDR3 is 16 residues. DNA for the CDR3: TGTGCCAGCAGTTACTCGCGGACAGCAGAGGTTGGTGAGCAGTACTTC. Protein product: CASSYSRTAEVGEQYF.

V usage is TRBV4-3 and J usage is TRBJ1-1; D gene unclear. Germline loops: CDR1 LGHNA, CDR2 YSLEER. The CDR3 consists of 14 residues. Trimming removed 2 bases at V and 1 base at J, with 8 bases between. CDR3 nucleotide sequence: TGCGCCAGCAGCCAATCCCTTGAGAACACTGAAGCTTTCTTT. Its translation: CASSQSLENTEAFF.

This clone showed up just a few times. J is TRBJ2-6 and V is TRBV7-3; D is undetermined. Per the germline V gene, CDR1 is SGHTA and CDR2 is FQGTGA. The length of the CDR3 is 13 residues. V lost 8 bases and J 0 bases, leaving 5 bases between the germline ends. CDR3 protein: CASGISGANVLTF. CDR3 coding DNA: TGTGCCAGCGGCATCTCTGGGGCCAACGTCCTGACTTTC. Looking up the rest from reference TRBV7-3 and TRBJ2-6 gives the full variable domain: GAGVSQTPSNKVTEKGKYVELRCDPISGHTALYWYRQSLGQGPEFLIYFQGTGAADDSGLPNDRFFAVRPEGSVSTLKIQRTERGDSAVYLCASGISGANVLTFGAGSRLTVL.

V and J are TRBV13 and TRBJ1-1, with D unresolved. This CDR3 spans 14 amino acids. In germline, CDR1 is PRHDT, CDR2 FYEKMQ (reference sequence). V was shortened by 0 bases and J by 0 bases, with 5 bases between the two germline ends. CDR3 in DNA: TGTGCCAGCAGCTTAGGCCCCCTGAACACTGAAGCTTTCTTT. Translated, it gives CASSLGPLNTEAFF. Full variable domain (remainder filled in from reference TRBV13 and TRBJ1-1): AAGVIQSPRHLIKEKRETATLKCYPIPRHDTVYWYQQGPGQDPQFLISFYEKMQSDKGSIPDRFSAQQFSDYHSELNMSSLELGDSALYFCASSLGPLNTEAFFGQGTRLTVV.

This chain links TRBV5-6 with TRBJ2-6; D gene unclear. Germline lookup yields CDR1 SGHDT and CDR2 YYEEEE. This CDR3 is 14 amino acids long. The V and J ends lost 2 bases and 0 bases respectively, with 3 bases between them. The CDR3, as DNA: TGTGCCAGCAGCTTTTTCTCTGGGGCCAACGTCCTGACTTTC. Translated: CASSFFSGANVLTF.

The CDR3 DNA reads as TGTGCCTGGAGGCGGGGTGGGGTGTACTACGAGCAGTACTTC. Amino acid sequence: CAWRRGGVYYEQYF. The genes are TRBV30 and TRBJ2-7, with D perhaps TRBD2 (6 bases). The length of the CDR3 is 14 residues. V gave up 3 bases and J gave up 3 bases, with 15 bases separating them. Per the germline V gene, CDR1 is GTSNPN and CDR2 is SVGIG (reference sequence).

The rearrangement links TRBV19 to TRBJ1-1, with D possibly matching TRBD1 (5 bases). CDR1 is LNHDA and CDR2 is SQIVND in the germline V gene (reference sequence). V was clipped by 3 bases and J by 10 bases, with 9 bases between them. The CDR3 is 11 residues long. The CDR3 spells CASSIAGRAFF. In DNA, the CDR3 is TGTGCCAGTAGTATCGCAGGGAGAGCTTTCTTT.

The chain joins TRBV30 to TRBJ2-2; TRBD1 might be the D (5 bases). CDR1 is GTSNPN and CDR2 is SVGIG in the germline V gene (reference sequence). V was cut by 8 bases and J by 0 bases, with 22 bases left in between. CDR3 length equals 17 residues. CDR3 nucleotide sequence: TGTGCCACGACCGCTCAGGGAAAACTTTCGAACACCGGGGAGCTGTTTTTT. Its translation: CATTAQGKLSNTGELFF.

In its sample, this clone is large (0.1 to 1%). The chain recombines TRBV6-5 with TRBJ2-7; TRBD2 might be the D (6 bases). The CDR3 spans 13 residues. CDR1 MNHEY and CDR2 SVGAGI come from the germline V gene. V lost 7 bases and J lost 0, with 10 bases in between. The CDR3 coding sequence is TGTGCCAGCACCCGAGCGGGCTCCTACGAGCAGTACTTC. This encodes CASTRAGSYEQYF.

Only one count was recorded for this clone. The CDR3: CASLGGQDYEQYF. The CDR3 coding sequence is TGTGCCAGCCTGGGGGGACAGGACTACGAGCAGTACTTC. The genes are TRBV6-6 and TRBJ2-7, with 8 positions matching TRBD1. The CDR3 is 13 residues long. V was clipped by 8 bases and J by 3 bases; unmatched bases: 6. CDR1 is MNHNY and CDR2 is SVGAGI in the germline V gene (reference sequence).

CDR3 residues: CASSLGQGSSYEQYF. CDR3 DNA sequence: TGTGCCAGCAGCCTGGGGCAGGGGAGCTCCTACGAGCAGTACTTC. The chain recombines TRBV5-5 with TRBJ2-7; D may be TRBD1 (6 bases). Trimming stripped 4 bases from V and 0 bases from J, with 14 bases between. The CDR3 consists of 15 residues. In germline, CDR1 is SGHKS, CDR2 YYEKEE (reference sequence).

This sequence joins TRBV12-5 and TRBJ2-1, with 10 bases fitting TRBD1. This CDR3 is 14 amino acids long. Germline values: CDR1 LGHNT, CDR2 FRNRAP. V lost 5 bases and J lost 5; bases outside the gene matches: 3. CDR3: CASGPGTGDNEQFF. The CDR3 DNA reads as TGTGCTAGTGGTCCCGGGACAGGGGACAATGAGCAGTTCTTC.

This chain links TRBV27 with TRBJ2-6; D not certain. The CDR3 length is 15 residues. Germline values: CDR1 MNHEY, CDR2 SMNVEV (reference sequence). Trimming removed 5 bases from V and 0 bases from J, with 8 bases in between. DNA for the CDR3: TGTGCCAGCAGTCCCGCCCTCTCTGGGGCCAACGTCCTGACTTTC. Encoded protein: CASSPALSGANVLTF. Complete variable domain (other parts from reference TRBV27 and TRBJ2-6): EAQVTQNPRYLITVTGKKLTVTCSQNMNHEYMSWYRQDPGLGLRQIYYSMNVEVTDKGDVPEGYKVSRKEKRNFPLILESPSPNQTSLYFCASSPALSGANVLTFGAGSRLTVL.

This rearrangement joins TRBV5-6 to TRBJ2-7; D is unresolved. The length of the CDR3 is 15 residues. In germline, CDR1 is SGHDT, CDR2 YYEEEE. The V gene lost 3 bases and the J gene lost 5 bases, with 18 bases spanning the gap. This CDR3 reads CASSSRRTAEDEQYF. CDR3 in DNA: TGTGCCAGCAGCTCTCGACGGACCGCCGAGGACGAGCAGTACTTC. The variable domain in full, with the rest retrieved from reference TRBV5-6 and TRBJ2-7, is DAGVTQSPTHLIKTRGQQVTLRCSPKSGHDTVSWYQQALGQGPQFIFQYYEEEERQRGNFPDRFSGHQFPNYSSELNVNALLLGDSALYLCASSSRRTAEDEQYFGPGTRLTVT.

V is TRBV19 and J is TRBJ1-2, with 8 positions matching TRBD1. There are 16 residues in the CDR3. Trimming at V came to 0 bases and at J to 6 bases, leaving 9 bases not matched to a gene. Germline lookup yields CDR1 LNHDA and CDR2 SQIVND (reference sequence). CDR3 amino acids: CASSIEGGQAFHGYTF. The CDR3 DNA sequence: TGTGCCAGTAGTATAGAAGGGGGACAGGCCTTTCATGGCTACACCTTC.

The chain has TRBV5-1 and TRBJ1-1; D may be TRBD1 (5 bases). Germline V gene sequence: CDR1 SGHRS, CDR2 YFSETQ. Trimming took 6 bases from V and 4 from J, leaving 13 bases between them. This CDR3 is built from 13 residues. The CDR3 region is CASNSDQGTEAFF. The CDR3, as DNA: TGCGCCAGCAATTCCGACCAGGGCACTGAAGCTTTCTTT.

The chain recombines TRBV7-9 with TRBJ1-2, with 9 bases matching TRBD1. In germline, CDR1 is SEHNR, CDR2 FQNEAQ (reference sequence). J was trimmed by 6 bases and V by 9 bases; bases with no gene match: 14. CDR3 length: 15 amino acids. DNA of the CDR3: TGTGCCAGTGAACAGGGGGCAGTGGGTATCCATGGCTACACCTTC. As protein: CASEQGAVGIHGYTF.

CDR3 region: CASSTGQGNTQETQYF. The CDR3 DNA follows: TGCGCCAGCAGCACAGGACAGGGAAACACCCAAGAGACCCAGTACTTC. The chain carries TRBV4-1 and TRBJ2-5, with TRBD1 identical over 8 bases. This CDR3 comprises 16 residues. V dropped 5 bases and J dropped 1; count of bases not matched to a gene: 9. Germline V gives CDR1 MGHRA, CDR2 YSYEKL.

V gene TRBV5-1 combines with J gene TRBJ1-1; 10 bases agree with TRBD1. With V trimmed by 2 bases and J by 1 base, 8 bases remained unmatched. This CDR3 spans 17 amino acids. CDR1 is SGHRS, CDR2 YFSETQ, per germline. This chain's CDR3 is CASSLGRDRGWNTEAFF. In DNA form, the CDR3 reads TGCGCCAGCAGCTTAGGGCGGGACAGGGGATGGAACACTGAAGCTTTCTTT.

The gene calls are TRBV7-4 and TRBJ1-2; no clear D gene. The germline V gene has CDR1 SGHVT and CDR2 SQSDAQ. This CDR3 region has 13 residues. V was pared by 5 bases and J by 2 bases, with 9 bases between. DNA of the CDR3: TGTGCCAGCAGCCTAACAGAGAACTATGGCTACACCTTC. It yields the protein CASSLTENYGYTF.

The rearrangement uses TRBV9 and TRBJ2-7; D gene unclear. Trimming took 0 bases from V and 0 from J, leaving 7 bases between them. The CDR3 extends over 14 amino acids. Germline CDR1 SGDLS, CDR2 YYNGEE. The CDR3 DNA follows: TGTGCCAGCAGCGTAGCTACCAGCTCCTACGAGCAGTACTTC. Translation: CASSVATSSYEQYF.

The V and J genes are TRBV6-5 and TRBJ1-2; a weak D match, TRBD1 (6 bases). The V end lost 10 bases, the J end lost 6 bases, and 21 bases lay between the germline ends. CDR3 length: 14 amino acids. Germline V gene data show CDR1 as MNHEY and CDR2 as SVGAGI. As DNA, the CDR3 is TGTGCCATCCAAGGCCCCGGACAGTACGATGGCTACACCTTC. This translates into CAIQGPGQYDGYTF.

This clone was observed a few times. The genes are TRBV18 and TRBJ2-7, with D possibly being TRBD1 (5 bases). Germline V gene lookup returns CDR1 KGHSH and CDR2 LQKENI. The CDR3 runs to 18 residues. Trimming pared 0 bases from V and 2 bases from J, leaving 20 bases between. In DNA form, the CDR3 reads TGTGCCAGCTCACCACCTCTCCCGGACAAAAAATTCCCCTACGAGCAGTACTTC. Amino acids: CASSPPLPDKKFPYEQYF.

V and J are TRBV7-8 and TRBJ1-1, with TRBD1 matching 9 bases. The V and J ends lost 5 bases and 7 bases, in that order; junction bases with no gene match: 17. CDR1 and CDR2 from the germline V gene are SGHVS and FQNEAQ. The CDR3 is 17 amino acids. CDR3 sequence: CASSPQGAGEPASEAFF. The DNA for the CDR3 is TGTGCCAGCAGCCCACAGGGGGCTGGGGAACCGGCGAGTGAAGCTTTCTTT.

The gene calls are TRBV4-2 and TRBJ1-4; the match to TRBD1 covers 7 bases. Trimming cost V 2 bases and J 0 bases; bases outside gene matches: 12. CDR1 is LGHNA, CDR2 YNFKEQ, per germline. CDR3 length equals 19 residues. The CDR3 DNA follows: TGTGCCAGCAGCCAATGGGGACAGACCCGGCCTTCAACTAATGAAAAACTGTTTTTT. It specifies CASSQWGQTRPSTNEKLFF.

The V call is TRBV6-5, the J call TRBJ1-2; D not resolved. The germline CDR1 and CDR2 sequences are MNHEY and SVGAGI. The CDR3 extends over 11 amino acids. V lost 6 bases, J lost 8 bases, and 10 bases lay in between. This CDR3 is CASRNPLGYTF. The CDR3 nucleotides read TGTGCCAGCAGAAACCCCCTGGGCTACACCTTC.

The rearrangement joins TRBV6-5 to TRBJ2-7, with TRBD2 matching 9 bases. Unmatched junction bases numbered 14, after V lost 0 bases and J lost 11 bases. In germline, CDR1 is MNHEY, CDR2 SVGAGI. CDR3 length: 16 amino acids. The CDR3 sequence is CASSYSLAGPEREKYF. In DNA form, the CDR3 reads TGTGCCAGCAGTTACTCCCTAGCGGGGCCCGAACGGGAGAAGTACTTC.

This chain connects TRBV9 to TRBJ1-3; D is unresolved. The CDR3 runs 12 residues. CDR1 is SGDLS and CDR2 is YYNGEE in the germline V gene. V was cut by 3 bases and J by 4 bases, with 5 bases left in between. The CDR3 region is CASSAPGNTIYF. The CDR3 nucleotides read TGTGCCAGCAGCGCCCCCGGAAACACCATATATTTT.

The chain joins TRBV4-2 to TRBJ2-7; 9 positions agree with TRBD2. This CDR3 contains 16 residues. V lost 0 bases, J lost 3 bases, and 6 bases stayed unmatched. Germline lookup yields CDR1 LGHNA and CDR2 YNFKEQ. The CDR3 loop reads CASSQDTAGGFYEQYF. DNA of the CDR3: TGTGCCAGCAGCCAAGATACAGCGGGGGGCTTCTACGAGCAGTACTTC.

Only a few counts were recorded for this clone. The chain couples TRBV7-9 to TRBJ2-7; 9 bases map to TRBD2. This CDR3 contains 19 residues. Trimming at V came to 3 bases and at J to 0 bases, leaving 15 bases not matched to a gene. Germline V gives CDR1 SEHNR, CDR2 FQNEAQ (reference sequence). CDR3 region: CASSLRRVVAGAYSYEQYF. In DNA, the CDR3 is TGTGCCAGCAGCTTGCGAAGGGTAGTAGCGGGGGCGTACTCCTACGAGCAGTACTTC.